This paragraph reports one T cell receptor (beta chain). The source of the sample is a study of blood T cell repertoires in COVID-19. The data were produced by immunoSEQ multiplex PCR, yet TCRdb's version contains in-frame clones alone and is incomplete. The sample contains fewer than 300,000 clones, approximately 89% of which appear only once. CDR3 length: 13 amino acids. Germline loops: CDR1 LNHDA, CDR2 SQIVND (reference sequence). V lost 5 bases to trimming and J lost 8 bases, with 15 bases between them. The chain links TRBV19 to TRBJ1-2; D possibly corresponds to TRBD1 (5 bases). This TCR derives from a man in his forties who had recovered from COVID-19. Sequenced material: peripheral blood. The CDR3, as DNA: TGTGCCAGTAGTTTTAAAGACAGAGGCGGCTACACCTTC. This codes for CASSFKDRGGYTF.